The 22 T cell receptor beta chains presented below share a single source sample, sequenced in a study of early T cells in non-severe SARS-CoV-2 infection. TCRdb recomputed calls from the 5' RACE reads with MiXCR, one row per CDR3 protein. The data contain 25,000 to 30,000 distinct CDR3 sequences, almost 4.5% of them seen just once; the ten biggest clones take up approximately 5.6%. The sequenced sample was whole blood. Every receptor here comes from an adult who was a healthcare worker with PCR-confirmed SARS-CoV-2 infection or an uninfected control (not recorded which).

There are many counts of this clonotype. The V and J genes are TRBV7-3 and TRBJ2-1; tentative D call: TRBD2 (5 bases). The CDR3 loop spans 17 amino acids. Germline lookup yields CDR1 SGHTA and CDR2 FQGTGA. The V gene lost 2 bases and the J gene lost 8 bases, with 22 bases spanning the gap. DNA of the CDR3: TGTGCCAGCAGCTTAGCGGGCGGTTTTGGGAGTAGAGATGAGCAGTTCTTC. Protein: CASSLAGGFGSRDEQFF. Drawing the rest from reference TRBV7-3 and TRBJ2-1, the complete variable domain is GAGVSQTPSNKVTEKGKYVELRCDPISGHTALYWYRQSLGQGPEFLIYFQGTGAADDSGLPNDRFFAVRPEGSVSTLKIQRTERGDSAVYLCASSLAGGFGSRDEQFFGPGTRLTVL.

V and J are TRBV30 and TRBJ1-2, with 8 bases identical to TRBD1. The CDR3 length is 12 residues. Germline values: CDR1 GTSNPN, CDR2 SVGIG (reference sequence). Trimming removed 4 bases from V and 4 bases from J; junction bases left unmatched: 2. CDR3 in amino acids: CAWTGGVYGYTF. DNA for the CDR3: TGTGCCTGGACAGGGGGCGTCTATGGCTACACCTTC.

The sample holds many counts of this clonotype. The chain combines TRBV7-9 with TRBJ2-7, with D unresolved. The CDR3 length is 15 residues. V lost 6 bases to trimming and J lost 0 bases, with 15 bases between them. Germline CDR1 is SEHNR and CDR2 is FQNEAQ (reference sequence). CDR3 sequence: CASSPPARSSYEQYF. Here the CDR3 DNA reads TGTGCCAGCAGTCCGCCTGCGAGGAGCTCCTACGAGCAGTACTTC.

At least ten counts were recorded for this clonotype. V gene TRBV29-1 combines with J gene TRBJ2-5; no firm D call. Trimming cost V 4 bases and J 5 bases, with 11 bases left between them. The CDR3 length is 12 residues. The V gene's germline CDR1 is SQVTM and CDR2 ANQGSEA. The chain's CDR3 is CSVGPPEETQYF. The DNA of the CDR3 is TGCAGCGTTGGACCTCCTGAGGAGACCCAGTACTTC.

This clonotype was observed at least ten times. V usage is TRBV3-1 and J usage is TRBJ2-5, with 8 bases aligning to TRBD1. Trimming took 4 bases from V and 10 from J; bases not matched to a gene: 5. The CDR3 runs to 12 residues. Germline values: CDR1 LGHDT, CDR2 YNNKEL (reference sequence). The DNA for the CDR3 is TGTGCCAGCAGCCCCCTTGGACAGGGCCAGTACTTC. Its protein product is CASSPLGQGQYF.

This clonotype has ten or more counts. The chain joins TRBV6-5 to TRBJ2-7, with a weak D call TRBD2 (5 bases). This CDR3 comprises 12 residues. CDR1 is MNHEY, CDR2 SVGAGI, per germline. Trimming pared 2 bases from V and 3 bases from J, leaving 5 bases between. CDR3 in amino acids: CASSYRGYEQYF. As DNA, the CDR3 is TGTGCCAGCAGTTACCGGGGCTACGAGCAGTACTTC.

This clonotype was detected ten times or more. The CDR3 DNA is TGCAGTGCTAGAAATCCCTACGGGACGGGTGAGACCCAGTACTTC. This translates into CSARNPYGTGETQYF. The chain is built from TRBV20-1 and TRBJ2-5, with D perhaps being TRBD1 or TRBD2 (5 bases each). Trimming left V 2 bases short and J 5 bases short, with 18 bases between. The CDR3 has 15 amino acids. CDR1 is DFQATT and CDR2 is SNEGSKA in the germline V gene (reference sequence).

This clonotype occurred many times. V and J are TRBV12-3 or TRBV12-4 and TRBJ1-5; 7 bases align to TRBD1. This CDR3 has 15 residues. Losses at the gene ends were 3 bases for V and 4 bases for J; bases not matched to a gene: 6. The CDR3 reads CASSFWEGANQPQHF. In DNA, the CDR3 is TGTGCCAGCAGTTTTTGGGAGGGGGCAAATCAGCCCCAGCATTTT.

This clonotype was recorded at least ten times. The chain has TRBV7-2 and TRBJ1-3; D may be TRBD1 (5 bases). V dropped 5 bases and J dropped 0 bases, with 11 bases sitting between them. The CDR3 loop spans 15 amino acids. CDR1 and CDR2 (germline): SGHTA, FQGNSA. The CDR3 coding sequence is TGTGCCAGCAGCCCTCGACAGTTCTCTGGAAACACCATATATTTT. Its protein is CASSPRQFSGNTIYF.

The J gene is TRBJ2-1, the V gene TRBV2; a weak D match, TRBD2 (6 bases). Trimming cost V 3 bases and J 7 bases, with 13 bases left between them. The CDR3 is 14 amino acids. Per germline, CDR1 SNHLY and CDR2 FYNNEI. CDR3 sequence reads: CASSEALAGNEQFF. Written as DNA, the CDR3 is TGTGCCAGCAGTGAGGCACTAGCTGGTAATGAGCAGTTCTTC.

The sample holds many counts of this clonotype. The chain recombines TRBV7-2 with TRBJ2-3, with D maybe TRBD1 (5 bases). Germline V gene lookup returns CDR1 SGHTA and CDR2 FQGNSA. The length of the CDR3 is 15 residues. V lost 1 base to trimming and J lost 0 bases, with 8 bases between them. Written as DNA, the CDR3 is TGTGCCAGCAGCTTAGTAAGGGGTAGCACAGATACGCAGTATTTT. It translates to CASSLVRGSTDTQYF.

This clonotype was recorded many times. The chain is built from TRBV11-3 and TRBJ2-4; D might be TRBD2 (7 bases). This CDR3 region has 16 residues. The germline V gene has CDR1 SGHNT and CDR2 YENEEA. V lost 1 base and J 3 bases, leaving 13 bases between the germline ends. CDR3 residues: CASSLAGGRGKNIQYF. The CDR3 DNA is TGTGCCAGCAGCTTAGCGGGGGGCCGAGGCAAAAACATTCAGTACTTC.

This clonotype has just a few counts. The chain recombines TRBV5-6 with TRBJ2-1; D is uncertain. The V and J ends lost 2 bases and 5 bases respectively, with 8 bases between them. Germline V CDR1 and CDR2: SGHDT, YYEEEE. The CDR3 is made up of 13 amino acids. The CDR3 is CASSFFQNNEQFF. The DNA of the CDR3 is TGTGCCAGCAGCTTTTTTCAAAACAATGAGCAGTTCTTC.

By share of the sample, this clonotype is medium-sized. The rearrangement uses TRBV29-1 and TRBJ2-1; weak D call: TRBD2 (6 bases). V gave up 7 bases and J gave up 2 bases, with 9 bases separating them. The CDR3 loop spans 12 amino acids. Germline V gives CDR1 SQVTM, CDR2 ANQGSEA. CDR3: CSAGTAYNEQFF. For the CDR3, the DNA is TGCAGCGCTGGGACTGCCTACAATGAGCAGTTCTTC.

This clonotype was detected only a few times. V gene TRBV5-6 combines with J gene TRBJ1-3, with unresolved D. V dropped 0 bases and J dropped 0 bases, with 13 bases sitting between them. CDR1 and CDR2 (germline): SGHDT, YYEEEE. The CDR3 has 17 amino acids. The CDR3 coding sequence is TGTGCCAGCAGCTTGGTTCAAGGGATCCCCTCTGGAAACACCATATATTTT. Residues: CASSLVQGIPSGNTIYF.

This clonotype is labeled medium-sized (0.01 to 0.1%). V gene TRBV6-1 combines with J gene TRBJ1-4; 7 positions match TRBD1. CDR1 is MNHNS and CDR2 is SASEGT in the germline V gene. The V gene end was trimmed by 0 bases and the J gene end by 0 bases; junction bases not matched to a gene: 10. The CDR3 is made up of 19 amino acids. DNA for the CDR3: TGTGCCAGCAGTGAAGCGCTTGTAGGGACAGTTGCAACTAATGAAAAACTGTTTTTT. Its protein product is CASSEALVGTVATNEKLFF.

This clonotype was seen repeatedly, ten times or more. V is TRBV28 and J is TRBJ2-1; D might be TRBD1 (6 bases). CDR3 size: 14 residues. The germline V gene has CDR1 MDHEN and CDR2 SYDVKM. The V end was cut by 7 bases, the J end by 10 bases, with 20 bases between. CDR3 sequence reads: CASTRILTGTEQFF. In nucleotides, the CDR3 is TGTGCCAGCACCAGAATCCTGACCGGGACAGAGCAGTTCTTC.

The table lists this clonotype with a few counts. This sequence joins TRBV27 and TRBJ2-1; 8 bases match TRBD2. Germline trimming cut 2 bases from V and 5 bases from J; bases unmatched to any gene: 11. CDR1 and CDR2 (germline): MNHEY, SMNVEV (reference sequence). This CDR3 has 17 residues. CDR3 sequence: CASSLDDVSGANNEQFF. The CDR3 DNA reads TGTGCCAGCAGTTTAGATGATGTTAGCGGGGCCAACAATGAGCAGTTCTTC.

This clonotype was seen at least ten times. J is TRBJ2-7 and V is TRBV12-3 or TRBV12-4; 8 bases map to TRBD2. The CDR3 totals 13 residues. V lost 8 bases, J lost 4 bases, and 7 bases stayed unmatched. The CDR3 is CASGERGRYEQYF. DNA of the CDR3: TGTGCCAGCGGAGAGCGGGGGAGGTACGAGCAGTACTTC.

This clonotype was seen ten or more times. The J gene is TRBJ2-7, the V gene TRBV28, with 7 bases matching TRBD1. Germline V gene lookup returns CDR1 MDHEN and CDR2 SYDVKM. The CDR3 length is 14 residues. V shed 2 bases and J 0 bases; nucleotides not matched to a gene: 1. The CDR3 loop is CASSLTGVSYEQYF. In nucleotides, the CDR3 is TGTGCCAGCAGTTTAACAGGGGTCTCCTACGAGCAGTACTTC.

This clonotype was seen repeatedly, ten times or more. V and J are TRBV11-2 and TRBJ1-2; D unclear. Germline CDR1 reads SGHAT; CDR2 reads FQNNGV. Trimming removed 3 bases at V and 5 bases at J, with 13 bases between. The CDR3 consists of 14 residues. Here the CDR3 reads CASSLMQAAYGYTF. As DNA, the CDR3 is TGTGCCAGCAGCTTGATGCAGGCCGCATATGGCTACACCTTC.

This clonotype was found many times. V gene TRBV28 combines with J gene TRBJ2-7; TRBD2 agrees at 7 bases. Germline CDR1 MDHEN, CDR2 SYDVKM. CDR3 size: 13 residues. V shed 3 bases and J 3 bases; nucleotides not matched to a gene: 2. The CDR3 sequence is CASSFGGGYEQYF. The DNA for the CDR3 is TGTGCCAGCAGTTTTGGGGGGGGCTACGAGCAGTACTTC.